The source of this T cell receptor beta chain is a study of blood T cell repertoires in COVID-19. At the level of the study: Sites across the United States, Italy and Spain contributed samples from acute and convalescent COVID-19. PBMCs, B-cell-depleted T cells, or T cells were the source of the cDNA or gDNA that made up the material.

CDR1 and CDR2 (germline): MNHEY, SVGAGI. Trimming removed 6 bases at V and 7 bases at J, with 15 bases between. This CDR3 is 13 amino acids long. In the study's own analysis: Counts of nucleated cells, estimated from reference gene primer amplification, were obtained. The protocol was immunoSEQ multiplex PCR, while the TCRdb copy is restricted to in-frame clones and leaves out a portion. V and J calls and clone size are as listed in that table; D and trimming were resolved from the DNA. This sample has roughly 250,000 clones, with approximately 80% found just once. This clone was seen many times. The receptor was derived from a woman in her thirties or forties with active or convalescent COVID-19. The rearrangement links TRBV6-5 to TRBJ1-1; no firm D call. Sequencing was carried out using peripheral blood. Here the CDR3 DNA reads TGTGCCAGCAGCGATCAGATTCACCTTGAAGCTTTCTTT. It specifies CASSDQIHLEAFF.